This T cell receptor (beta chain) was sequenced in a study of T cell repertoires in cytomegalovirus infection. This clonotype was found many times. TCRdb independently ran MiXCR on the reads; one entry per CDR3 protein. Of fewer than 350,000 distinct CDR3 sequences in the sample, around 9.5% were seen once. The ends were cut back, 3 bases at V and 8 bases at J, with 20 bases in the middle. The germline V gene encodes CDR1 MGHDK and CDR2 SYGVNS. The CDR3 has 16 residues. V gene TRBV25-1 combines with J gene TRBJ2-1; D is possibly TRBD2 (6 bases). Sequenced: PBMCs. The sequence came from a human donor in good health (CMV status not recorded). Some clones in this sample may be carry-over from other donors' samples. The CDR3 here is CASSDAGTPQAHEQFF. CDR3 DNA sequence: TGTGCCAGCAGTGACGCCGGGACTCCCCAGGCCCATGAGCAGTTCTTC.